These T cell receptor beta chains were read from a single sample in a study of siplizumab effects on memory and regulatory T cells. Sequencing used immunoSEQ multiplex PCR; TCRdb keeps in-frame clones, though not all of them. The sample contains around 78,000 clones, about 90% of which appear only once. The sample taken for sequencing was CD8+ T cells sorted from blood. These receptor sequences come from a human donor in good health. Both conserved end residues are trimmed from each CDR3. The order of the fields is clone size, V gene, CDR3 protein. Expanded clones get a size class; other rows say once, few or many, or leave the size out.

>-|TRBV4-1
ASSQESGRQGTYEQY
>once|TRBV5-1
ALRPGETQY
>-|TRBV5-1
ASSLEGGVTDTQY
>-|TRBV19
ASSISTDTQY
>-|TRBV7-9
ASIPLKGLETGEQY
>-|TRBV4-2
ASSHGASGGLSYNEQF
>-|TRBV5-4
ASSGGIKLAGTSDTQY
>-|TRBV9
ASSSGIRTDTQY
>-|TRBV6-1
ASSESGLAIGYEQY
>-|TRBV14
ASSPLRQVFEYEQY
>-|TRBV4-1
ASSHRLAEYNEQF
>-|TRBV5-1
ASSLAGGRETQY
>-|TRBV19
ASSIASGAFYTGELF
>-|TRBV6-4
ASSYPSGGEQY
>-|TRBV9
ASSVGGTGTYEQY
>-|TRBV5-6
ASSLRESSYNEQF
>-|TRBV6-5
ASSFLWGEAF
>-|TRBV5-6
ASSFSGTGNEQY
>once|TRBV27
ASSFGFLYEQY
>-|TRBV13
ASRHRGRKDYGYT
>-|TRBV4-1
ASSRVLVGNEQF
>-|TRBV5-1
ASSSYSYNEQF
>-|TRBV6-4
ASSDHPSGVMGAF
>-|TRBV7-9
ASSLGRGGETQY
>-|TRBV7-8
ASSPHRDQPQH
>-|TRBV9
ASSAYSGTVEETQY
>-|TRBV5-1
ASSLRQGVRYEQY